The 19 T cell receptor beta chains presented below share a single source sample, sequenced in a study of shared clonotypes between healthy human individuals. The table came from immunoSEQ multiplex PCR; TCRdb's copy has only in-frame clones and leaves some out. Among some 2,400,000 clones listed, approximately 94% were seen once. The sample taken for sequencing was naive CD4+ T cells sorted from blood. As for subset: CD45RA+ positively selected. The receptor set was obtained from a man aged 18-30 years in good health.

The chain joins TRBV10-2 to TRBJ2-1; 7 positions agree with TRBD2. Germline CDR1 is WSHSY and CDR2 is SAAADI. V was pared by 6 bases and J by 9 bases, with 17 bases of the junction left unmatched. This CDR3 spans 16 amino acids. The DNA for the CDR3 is TGCGCCAGCAGGGGGGGGTCCCCATTCCCTTATGTTGAGCAGTTCTTC. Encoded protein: CASRGGSPFPYVEQFF.

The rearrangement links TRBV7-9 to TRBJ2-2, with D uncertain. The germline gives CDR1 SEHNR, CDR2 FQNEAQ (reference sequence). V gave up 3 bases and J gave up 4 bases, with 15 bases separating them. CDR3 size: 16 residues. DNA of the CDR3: TGTGCCAGCAGCTTGGCGGCAGGCGTAGGCACCGGGGAGCTGTTTTTT. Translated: CASSLAAGVGTGELFF.

CDR3 sequence (DNA): TGTGCCAGCAGTTACAAGGATAGGCCTTCACCCCTCCACTTT. It yields the protein CASSYKDRPSPLHF. The chain joins TRBV6-6 to TRBJ1-6; unclear D gene. This CDR3 is 14 amino acids long. V lost 2 bases to trimming and J lost 9 bases, with 11 bases between them. In germline, CDR1 is MNHNY, CDR2 SVGAGI (reference sequence).

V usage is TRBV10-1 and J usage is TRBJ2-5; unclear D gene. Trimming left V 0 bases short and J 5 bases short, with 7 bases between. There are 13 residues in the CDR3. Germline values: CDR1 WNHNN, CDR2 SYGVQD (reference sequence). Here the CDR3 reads CASSESGWETQYF. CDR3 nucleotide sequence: TGCGCCAGCAGTGAGTCAGGATGGGAGACCCAGTACTTC.

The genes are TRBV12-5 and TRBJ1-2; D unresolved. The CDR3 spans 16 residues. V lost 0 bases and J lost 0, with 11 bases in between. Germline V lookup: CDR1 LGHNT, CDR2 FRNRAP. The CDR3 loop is CASGLVIRESNYGYTF. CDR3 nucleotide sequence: TGTGCTAGTGGTTTGGTAATTAGGGAATCTAACTATGGCTACACCTTC.

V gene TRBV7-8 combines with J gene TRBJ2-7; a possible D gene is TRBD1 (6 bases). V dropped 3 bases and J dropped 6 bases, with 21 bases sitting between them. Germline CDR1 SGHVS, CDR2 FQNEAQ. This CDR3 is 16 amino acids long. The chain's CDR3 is CASSLWGGQGIGEQYF. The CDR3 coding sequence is TGTGCCAGCAGCTTGTGGGGTGGGCAGGGGATAGGCGAGCAGTACTTC. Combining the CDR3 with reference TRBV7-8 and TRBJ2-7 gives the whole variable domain GAGVSQSPRYKVAKRGQDVALRCDPISGHVSLFWYQQALGQGPEFLTYFQNEAQLDKSGLPSDRFFAERPEGSVSTLKIQRTQQEDSAVYLCASSLWGGQGIGEQYFGPGTRLTVT.

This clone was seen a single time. This CDR3 reads CSVEDPTGKWFSYNEQFF. The CDR3 nucleotides read TGCAGCGTTGAAGATCCGACAGGGAAATGGTTCTCCTACAATGAGCAGTTCTTC. The chain couples TRBV29-1 to TRBJ2-1, with 7 positions matching TRBD1. CDR1 SQVTM and CDR2 ANQGSEA come from the germline V gene. Losses at the gene ends were 0 bases for V and 0 bases for J; bases not matched to a gene: 11. The CDR3 runs to 18 residues.

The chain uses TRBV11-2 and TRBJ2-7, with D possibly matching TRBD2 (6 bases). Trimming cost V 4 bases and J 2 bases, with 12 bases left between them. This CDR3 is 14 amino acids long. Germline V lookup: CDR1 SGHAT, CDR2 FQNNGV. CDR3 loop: CASSSNPGAYEQYF. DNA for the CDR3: TGTGCCAGCAGCTCTAATCCGGGAGCCTACGAGCAGTACTTC.

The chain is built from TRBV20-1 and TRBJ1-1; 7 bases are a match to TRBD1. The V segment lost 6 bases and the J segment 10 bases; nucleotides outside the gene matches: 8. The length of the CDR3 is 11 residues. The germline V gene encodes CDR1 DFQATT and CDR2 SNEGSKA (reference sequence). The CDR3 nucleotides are TGCAGTGCAAAGCAGGGGGTATTAGCTTTCTTT. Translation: CSAKQGVLAFF.

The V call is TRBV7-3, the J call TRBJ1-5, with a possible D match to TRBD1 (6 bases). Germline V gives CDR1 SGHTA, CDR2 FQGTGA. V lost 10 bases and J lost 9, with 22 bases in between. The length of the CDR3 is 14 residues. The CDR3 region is CATLTGRTFGPQHF. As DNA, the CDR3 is TGTGCCACCCTGACAGGTCGGACCTTTGGGCCCCAGCATTTT.

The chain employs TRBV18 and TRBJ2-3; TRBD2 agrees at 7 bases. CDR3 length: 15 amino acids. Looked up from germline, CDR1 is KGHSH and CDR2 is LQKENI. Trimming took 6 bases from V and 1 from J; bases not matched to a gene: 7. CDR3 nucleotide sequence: TGTGCCAGCTCCCCCCGGGGGGTGGGCACAGATACGCAGTATTTT. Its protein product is CASSPRGVGTDTQYF.

CDR3 region: CASSFSGRSYEQYF. DNA of the CDR3: TGTGCCAGCAGCTTCAGCGGGCGGTCCTACGAGCAGTACTTC. This chain links TRBV7-2 with TRBJ2-7; weak D call: TRBD2 (6 bases). Germline V gene lookup returns CDR1 SGHTA and CDR2 FQGNSA. V dropped 3 bases and J dropped 1 base, with 10 bases sitting between them. This CDR3 has 14 residues. Full variable domain (remainder filled in from reference TRBV7-2 and TRBJ2-7): GAGVSQSPSNKVTEKGKDVELRCDPISGHTALYWYRQSLGQGLEFLIYFQGNSAPDKSGLPSDRFSAERTGGSVSTLTIQRTQQEDSAVYLCASSFSGRSYEQYFGPGTRLTVT.

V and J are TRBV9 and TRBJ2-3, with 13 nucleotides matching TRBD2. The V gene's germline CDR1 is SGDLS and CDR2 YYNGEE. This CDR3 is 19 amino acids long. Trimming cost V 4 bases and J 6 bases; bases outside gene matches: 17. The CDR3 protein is CASSPRDHGLAGATDTQYF. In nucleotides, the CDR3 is TGTGCCAGCAGCCCTAGGGACCACGGACTAGCGGGAGCAACCGATACGCAGTATTTT.

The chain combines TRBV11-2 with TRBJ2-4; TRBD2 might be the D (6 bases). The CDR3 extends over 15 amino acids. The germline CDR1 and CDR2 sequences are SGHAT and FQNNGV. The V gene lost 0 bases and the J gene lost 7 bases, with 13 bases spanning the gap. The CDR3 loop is CASSLEGGAPNIQYF. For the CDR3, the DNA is TGTGCCAGCAGCTTAGAGGGCGGGGCTCCGAACATTCAGTACTTC. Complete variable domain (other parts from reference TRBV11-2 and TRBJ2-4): EAGVAQSPRYKIIEKRQSVAFWCNPISGHATLYWYQQILGQGPKLLIQFQNNGVVDDSQLPKDRFSAERLKGVDSTLKIQPAKLEDSAVYLCASSLEGGAPNIQYFGAGTRLSVL.

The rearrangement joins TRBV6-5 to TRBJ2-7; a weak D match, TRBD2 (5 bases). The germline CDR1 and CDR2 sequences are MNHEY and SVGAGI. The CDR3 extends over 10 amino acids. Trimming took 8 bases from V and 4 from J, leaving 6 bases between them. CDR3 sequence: CASGLYEQYF. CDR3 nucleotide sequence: TGTGCCAGCGGACTTTACGAGCAGTACTTC.

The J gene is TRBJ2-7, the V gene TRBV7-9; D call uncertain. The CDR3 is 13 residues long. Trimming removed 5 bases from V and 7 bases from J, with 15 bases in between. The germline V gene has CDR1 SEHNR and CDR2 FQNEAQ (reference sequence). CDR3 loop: CASSLWASGEQYF. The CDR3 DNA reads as TGTGCCAGCAGCCTCTGGGCATCTGGGGAGCAGTACTTC.

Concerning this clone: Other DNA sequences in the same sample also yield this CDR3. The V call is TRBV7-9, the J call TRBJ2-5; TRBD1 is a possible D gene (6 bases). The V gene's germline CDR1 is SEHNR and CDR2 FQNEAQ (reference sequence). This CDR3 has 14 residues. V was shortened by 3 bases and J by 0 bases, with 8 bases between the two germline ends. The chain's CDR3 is CASSFRTDQETQYF. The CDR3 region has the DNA TGTGCCAGCAGCTTCCGGACAGACCAAGAGACCCAGTACTTC.

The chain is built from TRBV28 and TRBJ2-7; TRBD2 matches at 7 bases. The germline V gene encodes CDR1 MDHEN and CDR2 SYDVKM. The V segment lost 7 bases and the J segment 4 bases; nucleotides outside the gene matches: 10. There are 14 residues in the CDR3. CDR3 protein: CASTSPSGTYEQYF. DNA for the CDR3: TGTGCCAGCACCTCCCCCAGCGGGACTTACGAGCAGTACTTC.

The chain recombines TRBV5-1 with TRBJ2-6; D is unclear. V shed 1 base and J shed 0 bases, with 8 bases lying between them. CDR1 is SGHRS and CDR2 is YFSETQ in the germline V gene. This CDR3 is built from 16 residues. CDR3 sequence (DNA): TGCGCCAGCAGCTTGCCGGTAGGCTCTGGGGCCAACGTCCTGACTTTC. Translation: CASSLPVGSGANVLTF. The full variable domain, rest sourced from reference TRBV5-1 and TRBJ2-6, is KAGVTQTPRYLIKTRGQQVTLSCSPISGHRSVSWYQQTPGQGLQFLFEYFSETQRNKGNFPGRFSGRQFSNSRSEMNVSTLELGDSALYLCASSLPVGSGANVLTFGAGSRLTVL.